This T cell receptor (beta chain) appears in the sequencing data of a study of OX40 agonist ivuxolimab in advanced cancers. Study conclusions and caveats: Among some nonresponders, normalized T-cell clonal expansion was also low.

The germline gives CDR1 MNHEY, CDR2 SMNVEV (reference sequence). V lost 6 bases, J lost 6 bases, and 32 bases lay in between. The CDR3 runs to 19 residues. With respect to this clone: Its antigen is unknown.

TCRdb keeps only in-frame clones here, not all; method: immunoSEQ multiplex PCR. The sample gives under 100,000 clones, 75% to 90% of which show up once; around 2.4% is in the top ten. This sequence joins TRBV27 and TRBJ1-1, with D maybe TRBD1 (5 bases). Sequenced here: CD4+ or CD8+ T cells sorted from blood, sampled in a trial of the OX40 agonist ivuxolimab. This clonotype was sampled from an adult with an advanced solid tumor such as melanoma, head and neck, liver or kidney cancer. CDR3 sequence reads: CASSRMGTWAATPWAEAFF. CDR3 sequence (DNA): TGTGCCAGCAGCCGAATGGGGACGTGGGCCGCGACCCCCTGGGCTGAAGCTTTCTTT.